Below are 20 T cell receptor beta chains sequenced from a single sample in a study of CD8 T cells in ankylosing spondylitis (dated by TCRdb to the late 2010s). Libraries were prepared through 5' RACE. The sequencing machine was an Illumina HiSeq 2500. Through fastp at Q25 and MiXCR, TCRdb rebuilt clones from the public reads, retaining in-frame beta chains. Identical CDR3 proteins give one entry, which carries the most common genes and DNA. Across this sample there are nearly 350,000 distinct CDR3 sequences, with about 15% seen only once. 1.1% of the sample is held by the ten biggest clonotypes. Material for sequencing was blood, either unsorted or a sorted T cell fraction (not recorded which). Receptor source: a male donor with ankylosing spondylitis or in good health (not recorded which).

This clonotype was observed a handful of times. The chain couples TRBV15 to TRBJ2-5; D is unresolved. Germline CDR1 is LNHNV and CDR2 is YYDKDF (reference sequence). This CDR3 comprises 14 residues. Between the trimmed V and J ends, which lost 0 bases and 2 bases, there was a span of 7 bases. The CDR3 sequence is CATSREPIQETQYF. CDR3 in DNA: TGTGCCACCAGCAGAGAACCCATACAAGAGACCCAGTACTTC.

DNA of the CDR3: TGCAGTGCTAGAGATGCCTACGGGGACTTAAGCCAGGGGACCCAGTACTTC. This sequence encodes CSARDAYGDLSQGTQYF. J is TRBJ2-5 and V is TRBV20-1; a weak D match, TRBD2 (6 bases). The V gene lost 0 bases and the J gene lost 7 bases, with 24 bases spanning the gap. This CDR3 spans 17 amino acids. The germline V gene encodes CDR1 DFQATT and CDR2 SNEGSKA (reference sequence).

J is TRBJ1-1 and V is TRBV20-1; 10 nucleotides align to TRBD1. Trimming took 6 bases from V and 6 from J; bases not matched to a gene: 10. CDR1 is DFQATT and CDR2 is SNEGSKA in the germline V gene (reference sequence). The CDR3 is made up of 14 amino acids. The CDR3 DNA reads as TGCAGTGCGAAAGGACAGGGGGGAGAGCCTGAAGCTTTCTTT. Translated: CSAKGQGGEPEAFF.

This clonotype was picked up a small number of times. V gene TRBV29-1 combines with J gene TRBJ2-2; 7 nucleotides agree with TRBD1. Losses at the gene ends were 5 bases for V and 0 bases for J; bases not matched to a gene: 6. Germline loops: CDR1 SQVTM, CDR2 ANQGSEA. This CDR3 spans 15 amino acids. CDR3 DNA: TGCAGCGTTATGGTAACAGGGGCGAACACCGGGGAGCTGTTTTTT. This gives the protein CSVMVTGANTGELFF.

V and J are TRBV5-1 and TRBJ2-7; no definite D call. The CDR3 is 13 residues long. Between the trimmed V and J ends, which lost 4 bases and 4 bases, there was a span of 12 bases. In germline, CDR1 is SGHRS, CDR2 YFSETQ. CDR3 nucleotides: TGCGCCAGCAGCCCCGGACGGAGATACGAGCAGTACTTC. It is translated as CASSPGRRYEQYF.

The CDR3 sequence is CASSLDRGPTGANVLTF. CDR3 bases: TGTGCCAGCAGTCTCGACAGGGGGCCCACTGGGGCCAACGTCCTGACTTTC. The V and J genes are TRBV6-5 and TRBJ2-6, with 10 bases matching TRBD1. Germline V gene sequence: CDR1 MNHEY, CDR2 SVGAGI. Trimming at V came to 5 bases and at J to 2 bases, leaving 6 bases not matched to a gene. This CDR3 is 17 amino acids long.

The CDR3, as DNA: TGTGCCAGCAGTTTAGGGGTCACTATCTCTGGGGCCAACGTCCTGACTTTC. Its protein product is CASSLGVTISGANVLTF. The rearrangement uses TRBV12-3 or TRBV12-4 and TRBJ2-6; D unclear. V lost 1 base to trimming and J lost 0 bases, with 10 bases between them. The CDR3 is made up of 17 amino acids.

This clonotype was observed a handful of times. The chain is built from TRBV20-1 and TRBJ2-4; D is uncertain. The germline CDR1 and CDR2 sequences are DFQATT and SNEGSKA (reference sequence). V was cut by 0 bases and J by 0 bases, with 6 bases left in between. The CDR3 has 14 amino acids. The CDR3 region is CSARDQEAKNIQYF. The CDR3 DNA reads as TGCAGTGCTAGAGATCAGGAAGCCAAAAACATTCAGTACTTC.

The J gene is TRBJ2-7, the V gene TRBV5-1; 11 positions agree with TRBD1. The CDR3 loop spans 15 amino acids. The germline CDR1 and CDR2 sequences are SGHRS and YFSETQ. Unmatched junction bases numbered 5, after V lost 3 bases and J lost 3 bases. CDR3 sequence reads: CASSWGDRGNYEQYF. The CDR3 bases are TGCGCCAGCAGCTGGGGGGACAGGGGGAACTACGAGCAGTACTTC. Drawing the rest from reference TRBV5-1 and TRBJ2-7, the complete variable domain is KAGVTQTPRYLIKTRGQQVTLSCSPISGHRSVSWYQQTPGQGLQFLFEYFSETQRNKGNFPGRFSGRQFSNSRSEMNVSTLELGDSALYLCASSWGDRGNYEQYFGPGTRLTVT.

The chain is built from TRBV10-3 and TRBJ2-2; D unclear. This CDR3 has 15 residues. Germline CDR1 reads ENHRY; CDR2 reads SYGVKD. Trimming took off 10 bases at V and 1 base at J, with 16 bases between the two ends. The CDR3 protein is CATAGVSGNTGELFF. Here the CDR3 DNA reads TGTGCCACCGCTGGGGTTTCGGGGAACACCGGGGAGCTGTTTTTT.

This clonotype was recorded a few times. The CDR3 sequence: CASSQRDGNTIYF. The DNA of the CDR3 is TGTGCCAGCAGCCAAAGAGATGGAAACACCATATATTTT. V gene TRBV16 combines with J gene TRBJ1-3, with no clear D. The CDR3 length is 13 residues. Germline V lookup: CDR1 KGHSY, CDR2 FQNENV. V dropped 2 bases and J dropped 3 bases, with 5 bases sitting between them.

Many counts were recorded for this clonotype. The CDR3 sequence is CASSQRGDSYNEQFF. The CDR3 DNA sequence: TGTGCCAGCAGCCAACGTGGGGACTCCTACAATGAGCAGTTCTTC. This sequence joins TRBV4-2 and TRBJ2-1; D gene unclear. Trimming removed 2 bases from V and 0 bases from J, with 8 bases in between. The CDR3 consists of 15 residues. From germline, CDR1 is LGHNA and CDR2 YNFKEQ.

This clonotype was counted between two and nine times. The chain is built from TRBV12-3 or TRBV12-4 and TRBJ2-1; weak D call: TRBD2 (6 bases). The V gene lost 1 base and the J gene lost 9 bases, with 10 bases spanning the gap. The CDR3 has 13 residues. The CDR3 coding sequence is TGTGCCAGCAGTTTAGTCCTTAGCGGTGAGCAGTTCTTC. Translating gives CASSLVLSGEQFF.

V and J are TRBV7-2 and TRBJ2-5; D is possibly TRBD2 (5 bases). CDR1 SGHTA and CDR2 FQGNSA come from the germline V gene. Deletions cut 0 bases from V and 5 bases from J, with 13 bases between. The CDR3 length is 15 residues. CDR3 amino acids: CASSLAASSRETQYF. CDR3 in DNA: TGTGCCAGCAGCTTAGCGGCTAGCAGTAGGGAGACCCAGTACTTC.

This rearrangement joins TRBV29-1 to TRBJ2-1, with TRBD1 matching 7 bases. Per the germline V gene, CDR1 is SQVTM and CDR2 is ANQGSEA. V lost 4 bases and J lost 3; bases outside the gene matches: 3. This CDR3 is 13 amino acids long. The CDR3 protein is CSVGGDSYNEQFF. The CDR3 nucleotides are TGCAGCGTTGGAGGGGACAGCTACAATGAGCAGTTCTTC.

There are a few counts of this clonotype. The CDR3 loop is CSASPGNQPQHF. The CDR3 DNA reads TGCAGTGCTAGTCCGGGCAATCAGCCCCAGCATTTT. This chain links TRBV20-1 with TRBJ1-5; D gene ambiguous. This CDR3 has 12 residues. Germline CDR1 is DFQATT and CDR2 is SNEGSKA (reference sequence). Trimming took 3 bases from V and 2 from J, leaving 5 bases between them.

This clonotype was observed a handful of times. CDR3 sequence (DNA): TGCGCCAGCAGCTCTAGCAGGGGAGGGGATGAGCAGTTCTTC. Its translation is CASSSSRGGDEQFF. This chain connects TRBV4-1 to TRBJ2-1; tentative D call: TRBD2 (7 bases). This CDR3 spans 14 amino acids. Germline V gene data show CDR1 as MGHRA and CDR2 as YSYEKL. V was trimmed by 5 bases and J by 8 bases, leaving 16 bases between them.

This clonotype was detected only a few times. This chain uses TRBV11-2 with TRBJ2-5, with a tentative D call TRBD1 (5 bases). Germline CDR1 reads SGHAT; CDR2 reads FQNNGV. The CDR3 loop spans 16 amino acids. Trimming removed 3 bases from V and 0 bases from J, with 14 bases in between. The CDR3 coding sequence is TGTGCCAGCAGCTTTTCGGGCTCCAGGGACCAAGAGACCCAGTACTTC. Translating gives CASSFSGSRDQETQYF.

The CDR3 sequence is CASSFRTSGYNEQFF. The CDR3 bases are TGTGCCAGCAGCTTTCGGACTAGCGGGTACAATGAGCAGTTCTTC. This rearrangement joins TRBV11-2 to TRBJ2-1; TRBD2 agrees at 11 bases. V lost 3 bases and J lost 4; bases outside the gene matches: 2. The CDR3 sequence is 15 residues long. Germline values: CDR1 SGHAT, CDR2 FQNNGV.

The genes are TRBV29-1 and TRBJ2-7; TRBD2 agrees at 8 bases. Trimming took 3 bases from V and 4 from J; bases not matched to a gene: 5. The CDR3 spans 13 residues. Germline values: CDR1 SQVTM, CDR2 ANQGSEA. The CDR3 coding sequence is TGCAGCGTTGACGGGGGGGGGTCGTACGAGCAGTACTTC. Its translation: CSVDGGGSYEQYF.